A selection of T cell receptor beta chains follows, all from one sample in a study of a mutant IDH1 vaccine in newly diagnosed glioma. The antigens these receptors bind are not known. TCRdb's copy holds only in-frame clones and misses some; the assay was immunoSEQ multiplex PCR. The sample includes 20,000 to 25,000 clones, under 90% of them seen just once. The sample consisted of PBMCs, taken from a glioma patient whose treatment included an IDH1 peptide vaccine. These TCRs come from a woman between 35 and 50 years old with glioma. Each CDR3 is given with its conserved first and last residue. Fields, in order: V gene, D gene, CDR3 length, J gene, clone size, CDR3 protein, CDR3 DNA. A D gene is named only where the DNA matches it firmly. The listing skips clone size in some rows; elsewhere it reads once, few, many or a size class.

TRBV7-9,.,13,TRBJ2-7,.,CASSFPRGGEQYF,TGTGCCAGCAGCTTCCCCAGGGGAGGCGAGCAGTACTTC
TRBV6-6,TRBD1,14,TRBJ2-4,.,CASSLTGTKNIQYF,TGTGCCAGCAGTTTGACAGGGACCAAAAACATTCAGTACTTC
TRBV29-1,TRBD1,14,TRBJ1-3,.,CSVRRTGAGNTIYF,TGCAGCGTTCGTCGGACAGGGGCTGGAAACACCATATATTTT
TRBV6-5,.,13,TRBJ2-5,.,CASSLLGQETQYF,TGTGCCAGCAGTTTGCTGGGGCAAGAGACCCAGTACTTC
TRBV7-9,.,15,TRBJ1-2,.,CASSPTWGTNYGYTF,TGTGCCAGCAGCCCCACTTGGGGGACTAACTATGGCTACACCTTC
TRBV6-4,TRBD1,14,TRBJ1-2,.,CASSPGQGIGGYTF,TGTGCCAGCAGCCCAGGACAGGGGATCGGTGGCTACACCTTC
TRBV7-2,TRBD2,15,TRBJ2-5,.,CASSFTSGGAETQYF,TGTGCCAGCAGCTTCACTAGCGGGGGAGCAGAGACCCAGTACTTC
TRBV5-1,.,13,TRBJ1-4,.,CASSFATNEKLFF,TGCGCCAGCAGCTTCGCAACTAATGAAAAACTGTTTTTT
TRBV6-6,.,14,TRBJ2-2,.,CASRGAANTGELFF,TGTGCCAGCAGGGGAGCCGCGAACACCGGGGAGCTGTTTTTT
TRBV2,.,12,TRBJ2-3,.,CASRRQTDTQYF,TGTGCCAGCAGGAGACAGACAGATACGCAGTATTTT
TRBV29-1,.,14,TRBJ2-7,.,CSVSTPGSSYEQYF,TGCAGCGTTTCCACCCCAGGTAGTTCCTACGAGCAGTACTTC
TRBV7-9,.,17,TRBJ2-7,.,CASSPQQGPQRSYEQYF,TGTGCCAGCAGCCCCCAACAGGGACCCCAACGGAGCTACGAGCAGTACTTC
TRBV2,.,14,TRBJ2-2,.,CASIPLENTGELFF,TGTGCCAGCATACCTCTAGAGAACACCGGGGAGCTGTTTTTT
TRBV11-3,.,16,TRBJ2-2,.,CASSLGTTRITGELFF,TGTGCCAGCAGCTTAGGGACGACTAGGATCACCGGGGAGCTGTTTTTT
TRBV6-6,.,15,TRBJ1-6,once,CASSYSTGRNSPLHF,TGTGCCAGCAGTTACTCAACGGGGCGGAATTCACCCCTCCACTTT
TRBV2,.,16,TRBJ1-2,few,CASTSLSGAPNYGYTF,TGTGCCAGCACCTCCCTGTCCGGGGCCCCTAACTATGGCTACACCTTC
TRBV2,.,15,TRBJ2-1,.,CASSEISRALNEQFF,TGTGCCAGCAGTGAAATCTCTAGGGCCCTCAATGAGCAGTTCTTC
TRBV5-1,TRBD2,21,TRBJ2-3,.,CASSLIPGLAVIEPSTDTQYF,TGCGCCAGCAGCTTGATCCCGGGACTAGCGGTAATAGAACCTTCCACAGATACGCAGTATTTT
TRBV7-8,TRBD1,16,TRBJ1-1,.,CASSLVTPGQRSEAFF,TGTGCCAGCAGCTTAGTGACCCCGGGACAGCGGTCTGAAGCTTTCTTT
TRBV6-6,.,12,TRBJ2-7,.,CASSYPPYEQYF,TGTGCCAGCAGTTACCCCCCCTACGAGCAGTACTTC
TRBV2,.,13,TRBJ1-1,.,CASSNRGRAEAFF,TGTGCCAGCAGCAATAGGGGGAGGGCTGAAGCTTTCTTT
TRBV30,.,13,TRBJ1-2,.,CAWNDGGAFGYTF,TGTGCCTGGAATGATGGGGGCGCTTTTGGCTACACCTTC
TRBV7-6,TRBD2,14,TRBJ2-5,.,CASSSSGRPETQYF,TGTGCCAGCAGCTCTAGCGGGAGGCCGGAGACCCAGTACTTC
TRBV4-1,.,13,TRBJ2-2,.,CASSQYSPGELFF,TGCGCCAGCAGCCAATACAGCCCCGGGGAGCTGTTTTTT
TRBV25-1,.,17,TRBJ1-2,.,CASSQTSGGARARGYTF,TGTGCCAGCAGCCAAACCTCGGGTGGGGCTAGGGCTCGGGGCTACACCTTC
TRBV2,.,13,TRBJ2-7,.,CAIRLRTDYEQYF,TGTGCCATCCGGCTGAGGACAGACTACGAGCAGTACTTC
TRBV19,.,15,TRBJ2-1,once,CASSIDSTSYNEQFF,TGTGCCAGTAGTATAGATAGCACCTCCTACAATGAGCAGTTCTTC
TRBV4-1,.,14,TRBJ2-1,.,CASSQEERYNEQFF,TGCGCCAGCAGCCAAGAGGAAAGGTACAATGAGCAGTTCTTC
TRBV6-5,.,15,TRBJ1-3,.,CASSTGDVSGNTIYF,TGTGCCAGCAGTACCGGGGATGTCTCTGGAAACACCATATATTTT
TRBV6-9,TRBD2,15,TRBJ2-1,once,CASSYSSGVNNEQFF,TGTGCCAGCAGTTATTCCAGCGGGGTAAACAATGAGCAGTTCTTC
TRBV7-2,.,15,TRBJ2-5,.,CASSYPLGGGETQYF,TGTGCCAGCAGCTACCCACTAGGCGGGGGCGAGACCCAGTACTTC
TRBV6-1,.,13,TRBJ1-1,.,CASSEADRGEAFF,TGTGCCAGCAGTGAAGCGGACCGGGGTGAAGCTTTCTTT
TRBV10-1,.,14,TRBJ2-1,.,CASSEGGLYNEQFF,TGCGCCAGCAGTGAGGGGGGACTCTACAATGAGCAGTTCTTC
TRBV6-1,.,13,TRBJ2-5,.,CASIGKGWETQYF,TGTGCCAGCATCGGCAAGGGCTGGGAGACCCAGTACTTC
TRBV30,.,14,TRBJ1-2,.,CAWSFDSWNYGYTF,TGTGCCTGGAGTTTTGACAGTTGGAACTATGGCTACACCTTC
TRBV4-1,.,17,TRBJ2-1,once,CASSQIPPWAANNEQFF,TGCGCCAGCAGCCAAATTCCCCCTTGGGCAGCGAACAATGAGCAGTTCTTC
TRBV6-5,.,12,TRBJ1-3,.,CASTSPGNTIYF,TGTGCCAGCACCAGTCCGGGAAACACCATATATTTT
TRBV6-6,.,13,TRBJ1-5,.,CASSFTVGEPQHF,TGTGCCAGCAGTTTTACCGTGGGGGAGCCCCAGCATTTT
TRBV5-1,.,15,TRBJ1-1,.,CASSPLGPPAPEAFF,TGCGCCAGCAGCCCTCTCGGGCCGCCGGCCCCTGAAGCTTTCTTT
TRBV6-6,.,14,TRBJ1-4,.,CASISQGRVRKLFF,TGTGCCAGCATTTCACAGGGTAGGGTCCGAAAACTGTTTTTT
TRBV29-1,.,14,TRBJ1-6,.,CSVYITGLLSPLHF,TGCAGCGTTTACATAACAGGTCTTTTATCACCCCTCCACTTT
TRBV5-4,.,15,TRBJ1-3,.,CASSTDSGSGNTIYF,TGTGCCAGCAGCACCGACAGTGGGTCTGGAAACACCATATATTTT
TRBV4-1,.,14,TRBJ1-2,.,CASSQMPGTSGYTF,TGCGCCAGCAGCCAAATGCCCGGGACAAGTGGCTACACCTTC
TRBV30,.,14,TRBJ2-2,.,CAWSLTRYTGELFF,TGTGCCTGGAGTCTCACTAGGTACACCGGGGAGCTGTTTTTT
TRBV6-1,TRBD2,15,TRBJ2-5,.,CASSWSSGEKETQYF,TGTGCCAGCAGTTGGTCTAGCGGGGAGAAAGAGACCCAGTACTTC
TRBV6-6,.,15,TRBJ2-7,once,CASKAQGSQSYEQYF,TGTGCCAGCAAAGCACAGGGTTCTCAGTCCTACGAGCAGTACTTC
TRBV4-1,.,15,TRBJ2-1,.,CASSQDSSSYNEQFF,TGCGCCAGCAGCCAAGACTCGAGCTCCTACAATGAGCAGTTCTTC
TRBV28,TRBD1,14,TRBJ1-2,.,CASTIPQGKDGYTF,TGTGCCAGCACTATCCCACAGGGGAAGGATGGCTACACCTTC
TRBV2,TRBD2,15,TRBJ2-2,once,CASRKSGANTGELFF,TGTGCCAGCAGGAAGAGCGGGGCGAACACCGGGGAGCTGTTTTTT
TRBV5-5,TRBD1,16,TRBJ1-1,.,CASSLSGTATNTEAFF,TGTGCCAGCAGCTTGTCGGGGACAGCCACGAACACTGAAGCTTTCTTT
TRBV9,.,13,TRBJ1-1,.,CASSVAGSVEAFF,TGTGCCAGCAGCGTAGCTGGGTCGGTTGAAGCTTTCTTT
TRBV2,TRBD1,14,TRBJ1-5,.,CASRGVKGGQPQHF,TGTGCCAGCAGGGGAGTCAAAGGGGGCCAGCCCCAGCATTTT
TRBV6-1,TRBD1,15,TRBJ2-5,.,CASSENRGRGEEQYF,TGTGCCAGCAGTGAAAACAGGGGGCGTGGGGAAGAGCAGTACTTC
TRBV30,.,12,TRBJ2-5,.,CAWTRGDTAQYF,TGTGCCTGGACCCGCGGGGATACGGCCCAGTACTTC
TRBV2,.,14,TRBJ1-1,.,CASSEEVLNTEAFF,TGTGCCAGCAGTGAAGAGGTCCTGAACACTGAAGCTTTCTTT
TRBV7-8,.,13,TRBJ2-7,.,CASCRDPSYEQYF,TGTGCCAGCTGCCGGGACCCTTCATACGAGCAGTACTTC
TRBV2,.,14,TRBJ1-2,.,CASSGAGAFDGYTF,TGTGCCAGCAGTGGCGCAGGAGCCTTTGATGGCTACACCTTC
TRBV7-2,.,15,TRBJ2-5,.,CASSLGGGLVETQYF,TGTGCCAGCAGCCTGGGGGGAGGATTAGTCGAGACCCAGTACTTC
TRBV4-3,TRBD1,18,TRBJ1-2,once,CASSQDRDREGLGYGYTF,TGCGCCAGCAGCCAAGACCGGGACAGGGAGGGACTTGGCTATGGCTACACCTTC